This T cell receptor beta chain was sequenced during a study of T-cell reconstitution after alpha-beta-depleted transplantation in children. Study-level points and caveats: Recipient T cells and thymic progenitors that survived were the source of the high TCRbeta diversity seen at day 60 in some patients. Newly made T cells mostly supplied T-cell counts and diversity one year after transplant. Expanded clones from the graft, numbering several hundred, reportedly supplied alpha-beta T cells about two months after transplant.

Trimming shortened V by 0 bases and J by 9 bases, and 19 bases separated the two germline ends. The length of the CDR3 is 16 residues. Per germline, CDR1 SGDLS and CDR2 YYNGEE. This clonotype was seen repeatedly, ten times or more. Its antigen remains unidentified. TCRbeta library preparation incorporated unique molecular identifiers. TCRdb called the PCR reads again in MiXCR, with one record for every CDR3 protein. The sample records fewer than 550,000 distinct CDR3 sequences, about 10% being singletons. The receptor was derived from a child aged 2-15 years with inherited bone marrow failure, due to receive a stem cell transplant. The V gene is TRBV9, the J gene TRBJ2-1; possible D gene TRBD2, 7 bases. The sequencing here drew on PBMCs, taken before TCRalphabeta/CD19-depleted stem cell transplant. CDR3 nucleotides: TGTGCCAGCAGCGTAGAGGGGGGAGGGCCGTTTGGTGAGCAGTTCTTC. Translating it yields CASSVEGGGPFGEQFF. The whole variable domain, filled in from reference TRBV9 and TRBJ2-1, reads DSGVTQTPKHLITATGQRVTLRCSPRSGDLSVYWYQQSLDQGLQFLIQYYNGEERAKGNILERFSAQQFPDLHSELNLSSLELGDSALYFCASSVEGGGPFGEQFFGPGTRLTVL.